The 12 T cell receptor beta chains below were found in one sample sequenced in a study of T cell responses to AZD1222 COVID-19 vaccine. The method was immunoSEQ multiplex PCR; TCRdb's version includes in-frame clones alone and lacks a portion of them. The sample consists of some 130,000 clones, around 90% of them appearing once. Sample: peripheral blood, taken 28 days after the second AZD1222 dose. Source of these receptors: an adult who received the AZD1222 COVID-19 vaccine.

This chain connects TRBV30 to TRBJ1-4; maybe TRBD1 (5 bases). CDR1 is GTSNPN, CDR2 SVGIG, per germline (reference sequence). V was pared by 2 bases and J by 3 bases, with 16 bases between. The CDR3 covers 16 residues. Here the CDR3 reads CAWSLGAGAPNEKLFF. CDR3 bases: TGTGCCTGGAGTTTAGGGGCCGGGGCTCCTAATGAAAAACTGTTTTTT.

J is TRBJ1-2 and V is TRBV2, with TRBD1 as a possible D gene (6 bases). Germline V gene sequence: CDR1 SNHLY, CDR2 FYNNEI. V lost 3 bases and J lost 4, with 6 bases in between. The length of the CDR3 is 12 residues. Here the CDR3 DNA reads TGTGCCAGCAGTGACAGGGGCTATGGCTACACCTTC. This sequence encodes CASSDRGYGYTF.

The rearrangement links TRBV2 to TRBJ2-7; 11 bases are shared with TRBD1. Germline lookup yields CDR1 SNHLY and CDR2 FYNNEI. The V gene end was trimmed by 3 bases and the J gene end by 3 bases; junction bases not matched to a gene: 4. This CDR3 region has 15 residues. For the CDR3, the DNA is TGTGCCAGCAGTGAGTGGGGACAGGGGGACTACGAGCAGTACTTC. This gives the protein CASSEWGQGDYEQYF.

V is TRBV2 and J is TRBJ2-5; D may match TRBD1 or TRBD2 (5 bases each). Deletions cut 3 bases from V and 5 bases from J, with 10 bases between. CDR1 and CDR2 (germline): SNHLY, FYNNEI. There are 13 residues in the CDR3. The CDR3: CASSDRDRETQYF. CDR3 DNA sequence: TGTGCCAGCAGTGATAGGGACCGGGAGACCCAGTACTTC.

The chain is built from TRBV6-5 and TRBJ2-3; D might be TRBD2 (6 bases). Germline V gene lookup returns CDR1 MNHEY and CDR2 SVGAGI. The CDR3 totals 14 residues. The V end lost 6 bases, the J end lost 2 bases, and 12 bases lay between the germline ends. The CDR3 protein is CASSGLTTTDTQYF. The CDR3 bases are TGTGCCAGCAGCGGACTAACCACCACAGATACGCAGTATTTT.

The chain has TRBV13 and TRBJ2-5; 12 bases align to TRBD2. Germline loops: CDR1 PRHDT, CDR2 FYEKMQ (reference sequence). The CDR3 consists of 16 residues. The V gene end was trimmed by 3 bases and the J gene end by 5 bases; junction bases not matched to a gene: 7. The CDR3 here is CASSFRLAGAQETQYF. The CDR3 nucleotides are TGTGCCAGCAGCTTTCGACTAGCGGGAGCGCAGGAGACCCAGTACTTC.

J is TRBJ2-7 and V is TRBV10-3; possible D gene TRBD1, 5 bases. This CDR3 is built from 16 residues. Germline loops: CDR1 ENHRY, CDR2 SYGVKD. The germline V and J ends were trimmed by 7 bases and 0 bases, with 19 bases remaining between them. The CDR3 loop reads CAIKAHRGQSSYEQYF. The CDR3 region has the DNA TGTGCCATCAAGGCCCACAGAGGACAAAGCTCCTACGAGCAGTACTTC.

The gene calls are TRBV5-4 and TRBJ1-2; no firm D call. The CDR3 has 15 amino acids. The germline V gene has CDR1 SGHNT and CDR2 YYREEE (reference sequence). The germline V and J ends were trimmed by 3 bases and 4 bases, with 16 bases remaining between them. The CDR3 region has the DNA TGTGCCAGCAGCTCCGGAGTCGGCAGCCCCTATGGCTACACCTTC. Residues: CASSSGVGSPYGYTF. The whole variable domain, filled in from reference TRBV5-4 and TRBJ1-2, reads ETGVTQSPTHLIKTRGQQVTLRCSSQSGHNTVSWYQQALGQGPQFIFQYYREEENGRGNFPPRFSGLQFPNYSSELNVNALELDDSALYLCASSSGVGSPYGYTFGSGTRLTVV.

This chain links TRBV19 with TRBJ1-1, with TRBD1 identical over 8 bases. CDR1 LNHDA and CDR2 SQIVND come from the germline V gene (reference sequence). The trim removed 6 bases at V and 0 bases at J, leaving 6 bases unmatched. The CDR3 covers 15 residues. The CDR3 DNA sequence: TGTGCCAGTAGGCCTCGACAGGGGATGAACACTGAAGCTTTCTTT. The encoded protein is CASRPRQGMNTEAFF.

The rearrangement joins TRBV5-1 to TRBJ1-6, with 7 nucleotides matching TRBD1. The CDR3 sequence is 14 residues long. V was pared by 1 base and J by 6 bases, with 1 base of the junction left unmatched. Looked up from germline, CDR1 is SGHRS and CDR2 is YFSETQ. In DNA, the CDR3 is TGCGCCAGCAGCTTGACAGGGGCTAATTCACCCCTCCACTTT. This codes for CASSLTGANSPLHF.

V gene TRBV30 combines with J gene TRBJ1-2; maybe TRBD1 (6 bases). The CDR3 has 11 amino acids. Trimming pared 3 bases from V and 7 bases from J, leaving 9 bases between. Germline V gene sequence: CDR1 GTSNPN, CDR2 SVGIG (reference sequence). CDR3 DNA: TGTGCCTGGAGCGCAGGGGCTGGCTACACCTTC. Protein product: CAWSAGAGYTF.

The V and J genes are TRBV6-5 and TRBJ2-7, with D hard to call. With 7 bases removed from V and 2 bases from J, the gap between germline ends came to 6 bases. The germline gives CDR1 MNHEY, CDR2 SVGAGI. This CDR3 is built from 11 residues. The CDR3 nucleotides are TGTGCCAGCATCCTAACCTACGAGCAGTACTTC. The encoded protein is CASILTYEQYF.